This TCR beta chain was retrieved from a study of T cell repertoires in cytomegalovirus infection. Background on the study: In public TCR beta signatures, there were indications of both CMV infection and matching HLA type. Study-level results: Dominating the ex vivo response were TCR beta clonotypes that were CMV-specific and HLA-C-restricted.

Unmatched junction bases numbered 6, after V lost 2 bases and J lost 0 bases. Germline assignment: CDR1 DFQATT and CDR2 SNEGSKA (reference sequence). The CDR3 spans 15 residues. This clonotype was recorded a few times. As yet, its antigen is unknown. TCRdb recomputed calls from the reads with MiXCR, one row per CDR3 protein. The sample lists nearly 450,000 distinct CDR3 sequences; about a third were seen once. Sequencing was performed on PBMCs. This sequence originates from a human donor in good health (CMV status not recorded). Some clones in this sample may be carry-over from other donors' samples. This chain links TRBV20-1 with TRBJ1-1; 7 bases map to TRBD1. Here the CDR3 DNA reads TGCAGTGCTAGACCGCTACAGGGGATGAACACTGAAGCTTTCTTT. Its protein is CSARPLQGMNTEAFF.